Listed here is a single T cell receptor (beta chain). Per the authors' pipeline: The authors estimated nucleated cell counts from reference gene primer amplification. Sequencing was performed with immunoSEQ multiplex PCR; in TCRdb, only in-frame clones are kept and a portion is missing. V and J calls and clone size are given by that table; D and trimming were obtained from the DNA. The table lists around 70,000 clones, more than 75% of them singletons, with under 7% in the top ten. This sample is drawn from a study of blood T cell repertoires in COVID-19. Across the whole study: Whether acute or convalescent, the COVID-19 samples came from the United States, Italy and Spain. From T cells, B-cell-depleted T cells, or PBMCs came the material, which was cDNA or gDNA.

Trimming took 2 bases from V and 7 from J; bases not matched to a gene: 5. This CDR3 comprises 15 residues. Per germline, CDR1 MNHEY and CDR2 SVGEGT. The sample comprised peripheral blood. This chain joins TRBV6-2 or TRBV6-3 and TRBJ1-5; 10 bases are a match to TRBD1. This clonotype was sampled from a man aged 50-60 years with active COVID-19. CDR3 amino acids: CASSYGTGVEQPQHF. The CDR3 region has the DNA TGTGCCAGCAGTTACGGGACAGGGGTAGAACAGCCCCAGCATTTT.